These 18 T cell receptor beta chains were sequenced from one sample in a study of T-cell reconstitution after alpha-beta-depleted transplantation in children. Unique molecular identifiers featured in how the TCRbeta library was prepared. TCRdb re-called the PCR reads with MiXCR, one entry per CDR3 protein. This table holds approximately 500,000 distinct CDR3 sequences, about 10% found once. The sample was PBMCs, taken before TCRalphabeta/CD19-depleted stem cell transplant. These receptors were obtained from a child under 10 years old with inherited bone marrow failure, due to receive a stem cell transplant.

With regard to this clonotype: A read error may explain this, as a much larger clone is one base away. This chain connects TRBV5-1 to TRBJ2-1; 12 bases agree with TRBD2. J was trimmed by 7 bases and V by 2 bases; bases with no gene match: 7. CDR3 length: 16 amino acids. Germline V gene data show CDR1 as SGHRS and CDR2 as YFSETQ. CDR3 region: CASSLRPGLAGNEQFF. The CDR3 nucleotides are TGCGCCAGCAGCTTACGCCCTGGACTAGCGGGGAATGAGCAGTTCTTC. Combining the CDR3 with reference TRBV5-1 and TRBJ2-1 gives the whole variable domain KAGVTQTPRYLIKTRGQQVTLSCSPISGHRSVSWYQQTPGQGLQFLFEYFSETQRNKGNFPGRFSGRQFSNSRSEMNVSTLELGDSALYLCASSLRPGLAGNEQFFGPGTRLTVL.

This chain uses TRBV7-8 with TRBJ2-1, with 7 nucleotides matching TRBD1. Trimming cost V 5 bases and J 4 bases; bases outside gene matches: 8. The germline V gene encodes CDR1 SGHVS and CDR2 FQNEAQ. The CDR3 totals 15 residues. CDR3 region: CASSQGQSFYNEQFF. The CDR3, as DNA: TGTGCCAGCAGCCAGGGACAGAGCTTTTACAATGAGCAGTTCTTC.

There are many counts of this clonotype. The chain carries TRBV4-3 and TRBJ1-6; D perhaps matches TRBD1 (5 bases). V dropped 3 bases and J dropped 4 bases, with 16 bases sitting between them. Germline V gives CDR1 LGHNA, CDR2 YSLEER. The CDR3 is 17 amino acids. CDR3 in amino acids: CASSHNSGGEYNSPLHF. The CDR3 DNA sequence: TGCGCCAGCAGCCACAATTCGGGGGGGGAATATAATTCACCCCTCCACTTT.

This clonotype was seen many times. This rearrangement joins TRBV9 to TRBJ2-1; 7 bases map to TRBD2. The trim removed 0 bases at V and 2 bases at J, leaving 2 bases unmatched. The germline V gene has CDR1 SGDLS and CDR2 YYNGEE. This CDR3 comprises 15 residues. CDR3 bases: TGTGCCAGCAGCGTAGCGGGAGGTACCTACAATGAGCAGTTCTTC. Encoded protein: CASSVAGGTYNEQFF.

The table lists this clonotype with a few counts. The chain carries TRBV2 and TRBJ2-1, with TRBD2 matching 7 bases. The CDR3 is 15 amino acids. Germline CDR1 and CDR2: SNHLY and FYNNEI. Trimming cost V 8 bases and J 6 bases; bases outside gene matches: 13. CDR3 protein: CASGKSGGQANEQFF. As DNA, the CDR3 is TGTGCCAGCGGGAAGTCGGGAGGTCAGGCCAATGAGCAGTTCTTC. Full variable domain (outside the CDR3, taken from reference TRBV2 and TRBJ2-1): EPEVTQTPSHQVTQMGQEVILRCVPISNHLYFYWYRQILGQKVEFLVSFYNNEISEKSEIFDDQFSVERPDGSNFTLKIRSTKLEDSAMYFCASGKSGGQANEQFFGPGTRLTVL.

This clonotype was counted only a few times. V gene TRBV12-3 or TRBV12-4 combines with J gene TRBJ1-2; perhaps TRBD1 as D (5 bases). The length of the CDR3 is 11 residues. V was trimmed by 8 bases and J by 5 bases, leaving 9 bases between them. The CDR3 DNA follows: TGTGCCAGCCGAAGGACATATGGCTACACCTTC. The encoded protein is CASRRTYGYTF.

This clonotype was recorded at least ten times. This sequence joins TRBV5-1 and TRBJ2-7; 15 bases are a match to TRBD2. The germline gives CDR1 SGHRS, CDR2 YFSETQ. The CDR3 consists of 16 residues. J lost 4 bases, V lost 2 bases, and 4 bases had no gene match. The CDR3 DNA follows: TGCGCCAGCAGCTTTGGACTAGCGGGAGGGATATACGAGCAGTACTTC. This codes for CASSFGLAGGIYEQYF.

In its sample, this clonotype was seen many times. The CDR3 region is CASSFFGETQYF. CDR3 nucleotides: TGTGCCAGCAGCTTTTTCGGAGAGACCCAGTACTTC. The chain carries TRBV5-4 and TRBJ2-5, with D hard to call. The germline gives CDR1 SGHNT, CDR2 YYREEE (reference sequence). V gave up 2 bases and J gave up 4 bases, with 6 bases separating them. The CDR3 runs 12 residues.

This clonotype was seen at least ten times. The V gene is TRBV9, the J gene TRBJ2-1; 10 bases are a match to TRBD2. Per germline, CDR1 SGDLS and CDR2 YYNGEE. With V trimmed by 0 bases and J by 5 bases, 11 bases remained unmatched. The CDR3 is 18 amino acids. CDR3 region: CASSVGGSSGRTDNEQFF. CDR3 DNA sequence: TGTGCCAGCAGCGTAGGGGGATCTAGCGGGAGAACCGACAATGAGCAGTTCTTC.

Ten or more counts support this clonotype. This sequence joins TRBV10-2 and TRBJ2-1; D remains ambiguous. The CDR3 length is 13 residues. Germline V gene data show CDR1 as WSHSY and CDR2 as SAAADI. Between the trimmed V and J ends, which lost 5 bases and 5 bases, there was a span of 10 bases. The CDR3 nucleotides are TGCGCCAGCAGTCGTATCCCCGACAATGAGCAGTTCTTC. Translation: CASSRIPDNEQFF.

This clonotype was recorded many times. This chain's CDR3 is CSVDKAGTGTGYTF. The CDR3 nucleotides are TGCAGCGTCGATAAAGCCGGGACAGGGACCGGCTACACCTTC. This rearrangement joins TRBV29-1 to TRBJ1-2, with TRBD1 matching over 9 bases. CDR3 length equals 14 residues. Germline V CDR1 and CDR2: SQVTM, ANQGSEA. The ends lost 6 bases at V and 8 bases at J; junction bases unmatched: 13.

At least ten counts were recorded for this clonotype. J is TRBJ1-5 and V is TRBV7-8; D is unclear. The V and J ends lost 4 bases and 2 bases respectively, with 12 bases between them. CDR3 length: 15 amino acids. From germline, CDR1 is SGHVS and CDR2 FQNEAQ. As DNA, the CDR3 is TGTGCCAGCAGCTATAGTGGGCAGGGCAATCAGCCCCAGCATTTT. Translated: CASSYSGQGNQPQHF.

The sample holds many counts of this clonotype. The V gene is TRBV14, the J gene TRBJ2-1; 8 bases are shared with TRBD2. Germline CDR1 SGHDN, CDR2 FVKESK. The V and J ends lost 3 bases and 2 bases, in that order; junction bases with no gene match: 6. This CDR3 has 16 residues. For the CDR3, the DNA is TGTGCCAGCAGCCAGACTAGCGAGAGCCCCTACAATGAGCAGTTCTTC. This encodes CASSQTSESPYNEQFF.

The genes are TRBV19 and TRBJ1-1, with D perhaps matching TRBD1 (6 bases). This CDR3 has 12 residues. Germline CDR1 and CDR2: LNHDA and SQIVND (reference sequence). Between the trimmed V and J ends, which lost 5 bases and 6 bases, there was a span of 10 bases. CDR3 loop: CASSYRDAEAFF. The CDR3 coding sequence is TGTGCCAGTAGTTACAGGGATGCTGAAGCTTTCTTT.

This clonotype was detected many times. The V call is TRBV27, the J call TRBJ2-7; 7 bases are shared with TRBD2. The ends lost 5 bases at V and 2 bases at J; junction bases unmatched: 6. Germline CDR1 MNHEY, CDR2 SMNVEV (reference sequence). The CDR3 covers 14 residues. CDR3 loop: CASSPVAGAYEQYF. The CDR3 DNA sequence: TGTGCCAGCAGTCCGGTAGCGGGCGCCTACGAGCAGTACTTC.

This clonotype was counted at least ten times. The chain links TRBV4-3 to TRBJ2-7; D could derive from TRBD1 or TRBD2 (8 bases each). The CDR3 sequence is 16 residues long. The V gene lost 4 bases and the J gene lost 3 bases, with 19 bases spanning the gap. Per the germline V gene, CDR1 is LGHNA and CDR2 is YSLEER. The CDR3 DNA is TGCGCCAGCAGCCGAACGTACAGGGGGACTAGCTACGAGCAGTACTTC. It is translated as CASSRTYRGTSYEQYF.

This clonotype was picked up a small number of times. This chain links TRBV7-2 with TRBJ2-1, with D maybe TRBD2 (5 bases). Trimming removed 4 bases from V and 2 bases from J, with 12 bases in between. The CDR3 is 15 amino acids. Germline V gene lookup returns CDR1 SGHTA and CDR2 FQGNSA. The CDR3 DNA reads as TGTGCCAGCAGCTCCCTCCCCGGGACCTACAATGAGCAGTTCTTC. It encodes CASSSLPGTYNEQFF.

This clonotype was observed at least ten times. The chain joins TRBV12-3 or TRBV12-4 to TRBJ2-1, with D possibly TRBD2 on 6 matching bases. The CDR3 has 15 amino acids. V was shortened by 3 bases and J by 7 bases, with 16 bases between the two germline ends. The CDR3 DNA follows: TGTGCCAGCAGTTTCGGCGGACTTGGAGGGAATGAGCAGTTCTTC. Its translation is CASSFGGLGGNEQFF.